Presented here are 28 T cell receptor beta chains from one specimen sequenced in a study of blood T cell repertoires in COVID-19. Here immunoSEQ multiplex PCR was the method, and the copy in TCRdb shows in-frame clones only, minus some. The profile covers about 400,000 clones, with approximately 86% appearing a single time and about 7.1% taken by the ten largest. Sequencing was performed on peripheral blood. The receptors were gathered from a woman in her sixties with COVID-19, enrolled during active disease.

This clone occurred a few times. DNA for the CDR3: TGTGCCAGCAGCCCGACAGGGTCGAACACCGGGGAGCTGTTTTTT. As protein: CASSPTGSNTGELFF. This chain uses TRBV5-4 with TRBJ2-2, with TRBD1 matching 7 bases. This CDR3 spans 15 amino acids. Per the germline V gene, CDR1 is SGHNT and CDR2 is YYREEE (reference sequence). V lost 4 bases, J lost 0 bases, and 3 bases stayed unmatched.

This chain links TRBV7-9 with TRBJ1-5; TRBD1 is a possible D gene (5 bases). The CDR3 extends over 14 amino acids. CDR1 and CDR2 from the germline V gene are SEHNR and FQNEAQ (reference sequence). V shed 5 bases and J shed 3 bases, with 11 bases lying between them. CDR3 nucleotide sequence: TGTGCCAGCAGCCCCGACAGAAACAATCAGCCCCAGCATTTT. Amino acid sequence: CASSPDRNNQPQHF.

This rearrangement joins TRBV3-1 (or the pseudogene TRBV3-2) to TRBJ1-1, with unresolved D. CDR1 LGHDT and CDR2 YNNKEL come from the germline V gene (reference sequence). CDR3 length equals 12 residues. Trimming removed 2 bases at V and 11 bases at J, with 12 bases between. The chain's CDR3 is CASSQLSREAFF. The DNA of the CDR3 is TGTGCCAGCAGCCAATTAAGCCGGGAGGCTTTCTTT.

The chain uses TRBV11-3 and TRBJ2-3; tentative D call: TRBD1 (5 bases). CDR1 is SGHNT and CDR2 is YENEEA in the germline V gene. The V end was cut by 4 bases, the J end by 1 base, with 12 bases between. This CDR3 region has 15 residues. CDR3 in amino acids: CASSSSGSGTDTQYF. The DNA of the CDR3 is TGTGCCAGCAGCTCTTCAGGGTCGGGCACAGATACGCAGTATTTT.

The genes are TRBV4-2 and TRBJ2-7; D perhaps matches TRBD1 (6 bases). In germline, CDR1 is LGHNA, CDR2 YNFKEQ. V was trimmed by 0 bases and J by 1 base, leaving 7 bases between them. The CDR3 runs to 14 residues. The CDR3 region is CASSQDGQSYEQYF. CDR3 in DNA: TGTGCCAGCAGCCAAGATGGACAGTCCTACGAGCAGTACTTC.

The chain couples TRBV9 to TRBJ2-3, with D perhaps matching TRBD1 (6 bases). Deletions cut 0 bases from V and 0 bases from J, with 11 bases between. The CDR3 consists of 16 residues. Germline CDR1 reads SGDLS; CDR2 reads YYNGEE. CDR3 nucleotide sequence: TGTGCCAGCAGCGTAGCACAGGGCATTAGCACAGATACGCAGTATTTT. Translation gives CASSVAQGISTDTQYF.

This sequence joins TRBV30 and TRBJ2-7, with D possibly TRBD1 on 6 matching bases. CDR1 is GTSNPN and CDR2 is SVGIG in the germline V gene (reference sequence). CDR3 length: 12 amino acids. V was clipped by 8 bases and J by 3 bases, with 14 bases between them. For the CDR3, the DNA is TGTGCCGGCGGGTGGACAGACTACGAGCAGTACTTC. Amino acids: CAGGWTDYEQYF.

The rearrangement joins TRBV6-1 to TRBJ2-5, with TRBD1 matching 7 bases. This CDR3 is built from 13 residues. Germline-derived CDR1 and CDR2 are MNHNS and SASEGT. Losses at the gene ends were 3 bases for V and 3 bases for J; bases not matched to a gene: 1. The CDR3, as DNA: TGTGCCAGCAGTGATGGGACAGAAGAGACCCAGTACTTC. The encoded protein is CASSDGTEETQYF.

The J gene is TRBJ1-5, the V gene TRBV7-9, with TRBD1 identical over 8 bases. V trimming: 1 base; J trimming: 4 bases; junction bases outside the gene matches: 6. CDR1 SEHNR and CDR2 FQNEAQ come from the germline V gene (reference sequence). CDR3 size: 16 residues. The CDR3: CASSLGQGLSNQPQHF. The CDR3 DNA is TGTGCCAGCAGCTTAGGACAGGGGCTGTCTAATCAGCCCCAGCATTTT. The whole variable domain, remainder taken from reference TRBV7-9 and TRBJ1-5, is DTGVSQNPRHKITKRGQNVTFRCDPISEHNRLYWYRQTLGQGPEFLTYFQNEAQLEKSRLLSDRFSAERPKGSFSTLEIQRTEQGDSAMYLCASSLGQGLSNQPQHFGDGTRLSIL.

This sequence joins TRBV6-5 and TRBJ2-7, with TRBD1 identical over 9 bases. The germline gives CDR1 MNHEY, CDR2 SVGAGI. V was pared by 6 bases and J by 5 bases, with 11 bases of the junction left unmatched. The CDR3 spans 15 residues. CDR3 bases: TGTGCCAGCAGGAGGGGAGGACAGGGGTCGAACGAGCAGTACTTC. Translated, it gives CASRRGGQGSNEQYF.

V is TRBV5-6 and J is TRBJ1-6, with 7 bases matching TRBD1. The ends lost 1 base at V and 8 bases at J; junction bases unmatched: 3. The CDR3 sequence is 14 residues long. Germline V gene lookup returns CDR1 SGHDT and CDR2 YYEEEE. As DNA, the CDR3 is TGTGCCAGCAGCTTGAACAGGGGTCATTCACCCCTCCACTTT. Protein: CASSLNRGHSPLHF. Full variable domain (missing parts from reference TRBV5-6 and TRBJ1-6): DAGVTQSPTHLIKTRGQQVTLRCSPKSGHDTVSWYQQALGQGPQFIFQYYEEEERQRGNFPDRFSGHQFPNYSSELNVNALLLGDSALYLCASSLNRGHSPLHFGNGTRLTVT.

The J gene is TRBJ2-5, the V gene TRBV5-1; TRBD2 agrees at 8 bases. The CDR3 loop spans 16 amino acids. Germline-derived CDR1 and CDR2 are SGHRS and YFSETQ. The ends lost 6 bases at V and 2 bases at J; junction bases unmatched: 12. For the CDR3, the DNA is TGCGCCAGCACCCCTCGGTTTGCTAGCGGGCAAGAGACCCAGTACTTC. Its translation is CASTPRFASGQETQYF.

V gene TRBV4-2 combines with J gene TRBJ2-7; 7 bases map to TRBD2. V shed 1 base and J 0 bases; nucleotides not matched to a gene: 9. Per the germline V gene, CDR1 is LGHNA and CDR2 is YNFKEQ. The CDR3 extends over 17 amino acids. The CDR3 reads CASSQGSSGPSSYEQYF. CDR3 DNA sequence: TGTGCCAGCAGCCAAGGGTCTAGCGGACCTAGCTCCTACGAGCAGTACTTC.

The chain combines TRBV7-8 with TRBJ1-2; D call uncertain. V was clipped by 3 bases and J by 1 base, with 15 bases between them. There are 16 residues in the CDR3. Germline V lookup: CDR1 SGHVS, CDR2 FQNEAQ. CDR3 residues: CASSFGRIPLNYGYTF. CDR3 sequence (DNA): TGTGCCAGCAGCTTCGGTAGAATCCCCCTTAACTATGGCTACACCTTC.

The chain links TRBV9 to TRBJ2-5; tentatively, D is TRBD1 (5 bases). This CDR3 is 15 amino acids long. Germline values: CDR1 SGDLS, CDR2 YYNGEE. V gave up 0 bases and J gave up 5 bases, with 14 bases separating them. The CDR3 here is CASSVAQGFEETQYF. The CDR3 DNA is TGTGCCAGCAGCGTAGCTCAGGGATTCGAGGAGACCCAGTACTTC.

This chain links TRBV29-1 with TRBJ2-1; TRBD2 agrees at 8 bases. The CDR3 covers 13 residues. Germline V CDR1 and CDR2: SQVTM, ANQGSEA. After removal of 7 bases from V and 3 bases from J, the junction contained 5 bases not matched to a gene. The chain's CDR3 is CSDWAGGYNEQFF. DNA of the CDR3: TGCAGCGACTGGGCGGGGGGCTACAATGAGCAGTTCTTC.

The V and J genes are TRBV11-2 and TRBJ1-1; 8 nucleotides match TRBD1. This CDR3 has 15 residues. Unmatched junction bases numbered 10, after V lost 7 bases and J lost 3 bases. Germline V CDR1 and CDR2: SGHAT, FQNNGV. CDR3 residues: CASKGDGQGHTEAFF. In DNA, the CDR3 is TGTGCCAGCAAGGGCGATGGACAGGGCCACACTGAAGCTTTCTTT.

The chain links TRBV29-1 to TRBJ1-1, with a weak D call TRBD1 (6 bases). The germline V gene has CDR1 SQVTM and CDR2 ANQGSEA. The CDR3 loop spans 11 amino acids. V gave up 6 bases and J gave up 1 base, with 6 bases separating them. CDR3 residues: CSVDRNTEAFF. CDR3 DNA sequence: TGCAGCGTGGACAGGAACACTGAAGCTTTCTTT.

The gene calls are TRBV10-3 and TRBJ2-2; D gene unclear. Trimming pared 0 bases from V and 9 bases from J, leaving 11 bases between. The germline V gene has CDR1 ENHRY and CDR2 SYGVKD. The CDR3 contains 14 residues. The CDR3 is CAISESTSQRELFF. In DNA form, the CDR3 reads TGTGCCATCAGTGAGTCGACTTCCCAGAGGGAGCTGTTTTTT.

This chain connects TRBV19 to TRBJ1-1; D remains unclear. V was clipped by 2 bases and J by 6 bases, with 7 bases between them. CDR1 LNHDA and CDR2 SQIVND come from the germline V gene (reference sequence). The CDR3 totals 12 residues. The CDR3 coding sequence is TGTGCCAGTAGTATATCAGGCCCTGAAGCTTTCTTT. This codes for CASSISGPEAFF.

The chain has TRBV7-8 and TRBJ2-7, with unresolved D. Germline CDR1 reads SGHVS; CDR2 reads FQNEAQ. V was shortened by 0 bases and J by 3 bases, with 12 bases between the two germline ends. This CDR3 spans 15 amino acids. The CDR3 loop is CASSLADLTLYEQYF. CDR3 coding DNA: TGTGCCAGCAGCTTAGCCGACCTGACTCTCTACGAGCAGTACTTC.

The chain employs TRBV4-1 and TRBJ2-5; 10 bases fit TRBD2. Per the germline V gene, CDR1 is MGHRA and CDR2 is YSYEKL. V dropped 0 bases and J dropped 0; count of bases not matched to a gene: 4. The CDR3 runs to 17 residues. CDR3 DNA: TGCGCCAGCAGCCAAGATTCTAGCGGGGGTTACCAAGAGACCCAGTACTTC. Translated, it gives CASSQDSSGGYQETQYF.

The gene calls are TRBV14 and TRBJ2-3; 8 bases agree with TRBD2. Germline-derived CDR1 and CDR2 are SGHDN and FVKESK. Losses at the gene ends were 4 bases for V and 2 bases for J; bases not matched to a gene: 8. There are 16 residues in the CDR3. The CDR3 DNA follows: TGTGCCAGCAGCCTTCGGCGGGGGGCTTACACAGATACGCAGTATTTT. The encoded protein is CASSLRRGAYTDTQYF.

The chain couples TRBV29-1 to TRBJ2-3; unclear D gene. This CDR3 has 11 residues. Looked up from germline, CDR1 is SQVTM and CDR2 is ANQGSEA. V lost 4 bases to trimming and J lost 3 bases, with 5 bases between them. The CDR3 sequence: CSVGATDTQYF. CDR3 nucleotides: TGCAGCGTTGGTGCGACAGATACGCAGTATTTT.

The genes are TRBV11-3 and TRBJ1-2; D call uncertain. This CDR3 contains 12 residues. V was trimmed by 1 base and J by 11 bases, leaving 11 bases between them. In germline, CDR1 is SGHNT, CDR2 YENEEA. The CDR3 loop reads CASSLGTAGYTF. The CDR3 DNA follows: TGTGCCAGCAGCTTAGGCACAGCCGGTTACACCTTC.

The rearrangement uses TRBV5-1 and TRBJ2-1; a possible D gene is TRBD2 (6 bases). Trimming shortened V by 0 bases and J by 1 base, and 8 bases separated the two germline ends. This CDR3 spans 15 amino acids. CDR1 and CDR2 from the germline V gene are SGHRS and YFSETQ. The CDR3 loop is CASSLGGESYNEQFF. The CDR3 nucleotides read TGCGCCAGCAGCTTGGGCGGGGAGTCCTACAATGAGCAGTTCTTC.

This clone was seen more than once but under ten times. This chain links TRBV5-1 with TRBJ1-2; D remains unclear. Germline V gene sequence: CDR1 SGHRS, CDR2 YFSETQ. This CDR3 region has 15 residues. The V and J ends lost 3 bases and 4 bases respectively, with 16 bases between them. In nucleotides, the CDR3 is TGCGCCAGCAGCTCCGCTCCGTTCAGTACCTATGGCTACACCTTC. It codes for CASSSAPFSTYGYTF.

This chain joins TRBV30 and TRBJ1-1; D remains unclear. Per germline, CDR1 GTSNPN and CDR2 SVGIG (reference sequence). With 0 bases removed from V and 5 bases from J, the gap between germline ends came to 10 bases. The CDR3 is 13 residues long. CDR3 loop: CAWSVPGWTEAFF. CDR3 DNA: TGTGCCTGGAGTGTACCGGGTTGGACTGAAGCTTTCTTT.